A selection of T cell receptor beta chains follows, all from one sample in a study of T cell responses to AZD1222 COVID-19 vaccine. Using immunoSEQ multiplex PCR, the repertoire was profiled, and TCRdb retains in-frame clones only, with some absent. Found here are about 64,000 clones, 80% of them singletons; the top ten hold about 14%. The sequenced sample was peripheral blood, obtained 28 days after the second AZD1222 dose. These receptors were taken from an adult who received the AZD1222 COVID-19 vaccine. Each CDR3 is given with its conserved first and last residue. Each record gives: clone size, D gene, V gene, J gene, CDR3 DNA, CDR3 protein. A D gene is named only where the DNA matches it firmly. Only some rows state a clone size, as once, few, many or a class for expanded clones.

size: -; D: TRBD1; V: TRBV6-1; J: TRBJ1-2; DNA: TGTGCCAGCAGTGAAGCGGGACAGAGTAACTATGGCTACACCTTC; CDR3: CASSEAGQSNYGYTF
size: -; D: -; V: TRBV29-1; J: TRBJ1-1; DNA: TGCAGCGTGATTATCGACAGGAAGGGAGCTTTCTTT; CDR3: CSVIIDRKGAFF
size: -; D: TRBD2; V: TRBV28; J: TRBJ2-1; DNA: TGTGCCAGCAGTTTTGCGGCGGGGGGGCCCCGGTACAATGAGCAGTTCTTC; CDR3: CASSFAAGGPRYNEQFF
size: once; D: -; V: TRBV19; J: TRBJ1-6; DNA: TGTGCCACTACTGGGCGAGCAGATAATTCACCCCTCCACTTT; CDR3: CATTGRADNSPLHF
size: few; D: -; V: TRBV4-1; J: TRBJ1-1; DNA: TGCGCCAGCAGCCAAGTAATCCAAAACACTGAAGCTTTCTTT; CDR3: CASSQVIQNTEAFF
size: few; D: -; V: TRBV29-1; J: TRBJ2-2; DNA: TGCAGCGCCCTGGAGCCCGGGGAGCTGTTTTTT; CDR3: CSALEPGELFF
size: -; D: -; V: TRBV19; J: TRBJ1-1; DNA: TGTGCCAGTAGAAGAGGGACGTGGCTAAGGGACCCACAAGGAGAACGGAACACTGAAGCTTTCTTT; CDR3: CASRRGTWLRDPQGERNTEAFF
size: -; D: TRBD1; V: TRBV6-5; J: TRBJ1-3; DNA: TGTGCCAGCAGGGTGGGACAGGGAGCCGGAAACACCATATATTTT; CDR3: CASRVGQGAGNTIYF
size: -; D: -; V: TRBV30; J: TRBJ1-1; DNA: TGTGCCTGGGCCGGGAACACTGAAGCTTTCTTT; CDR3: CAWAGNTEAFF
size: -; D: -; V: TRBV7-8; J: TRBJ1-2; DNA: TGTGCCAGCAGCTTAGTCACAGAAACTAACTATGGCTACACCTTC; CDR3: CASSLVTETNYGYTF
size: few; D: TRBD2; V: TRBV5-1; J: TRBJ2-7; DNA: TGCGCCAGCAGCTTGGCCGGGGGGGCCTACGAGCAGTACTTC; CDR3: CASSLAGGAYEQYF
size: -; D: TRBD2; V: TRBV11-2; J: TRBJ2-7; DNA: TGTGCCAGCAGCCTCGGGACTAGCGGCGCCTACGAGCAGTACTTC; CDR3: CASSLGTSGAYEQYF
size: -; D: -; V: TRBV21-1; J: TRBJ1-3; DNA: TGTGCCAGCAGCAGCGAACCTGAAGGCCCGGGACCGCTTCGCTCTGGAAACACCATATATTTT; CDR3: CASSSEPEGPGPLRSGNTIYF
size: once; D: -; V: TRBV3-1/TRBV3-2; J: TRBJ2-1; DNA: TGTGCCAGCAGCCTGGGACACAATGAGCAGTTCTTC; CDR3: CASSLGHNEQFF